This T cell receptor (beta chain) derives from a study of beta chain features in type 1 diabetes. Study-level findings and limits: In patients and controls equally, PCR might favor templates that are shorter. In every one of the four CD4+ subsets, TCRB CDR3s were moderately but significantly shorter in Type 1 diabetes patients. Within the patient group, naive, central memory and Treg TCRB repertoires appeared more similar to each other than within healthy donors. Cells with high TCR expression could be over-represented when cDNA is sequenced.

This clone has more than one count but fewer than ten. No antigen is known for it. Germline values: CDR1 SGDLS, CDR2 YYNGEE. With 2 bases removed from V and 3 bases from J, the gap between germline ends came to 14 bases. The CDR3 is 15 residues long. The entirety of the isolated RNA underwent reverse transcription, so expressed TCRB transcripts were sequenced. Only in-frame clones appear in the TCRdb table, and some are missing; sequencing was by immunoSEQ multiplex PCR. The table has approximately 160,000 clones, 10% seen once. The sequence came from a man aged 30 to 39 with type 1 diabetes. The J gene is TRBJ2-5, the V gene TRBV9; D not certain. Sequencing input: central memory CD4+ T cells from blood. The CDR3 DNA is TGTGCCAGCAGCGTTCACTTCCGGAGTAAAGAGACCCAGTACTTC. It specifies CASSVHFRSKETQYF.